The source of this T cell receptor (beta chain) is a study of shared clonotypes between healthy human individuals. Data came from immunoSEQ multiplex PCR; TCRdb stores just in-frame clones and leaves some out. The sample includes some 2,500,000 clones, just under 95% of them seen just once. CDR3 size: 15 residues. Trimming left V 5 bases short and J 9 bases short, with 23 bases between. In germline, CDR1 is LNHDA, CDR2 SQIVND (reference sequence). The sequenced sample consisted of naive CD4+ T cells from PBMCs. The subset here: CD45RA+ positively selected. The chain recombines TRBV19 with TRBJ2-7; weak D call: TRBD2 (7 bases). The receptor comes from a man between 18 and 35 years old in good health. Some clones in this sample may be carry-over from other donors' samples. The chain's CDR3 is CASSEGDRSRGAQYF. CDR3 DNA: TGTGCCAGTAGTGAAGGAGACAGGAGCCGGGGGGCGCAGTACTTC.